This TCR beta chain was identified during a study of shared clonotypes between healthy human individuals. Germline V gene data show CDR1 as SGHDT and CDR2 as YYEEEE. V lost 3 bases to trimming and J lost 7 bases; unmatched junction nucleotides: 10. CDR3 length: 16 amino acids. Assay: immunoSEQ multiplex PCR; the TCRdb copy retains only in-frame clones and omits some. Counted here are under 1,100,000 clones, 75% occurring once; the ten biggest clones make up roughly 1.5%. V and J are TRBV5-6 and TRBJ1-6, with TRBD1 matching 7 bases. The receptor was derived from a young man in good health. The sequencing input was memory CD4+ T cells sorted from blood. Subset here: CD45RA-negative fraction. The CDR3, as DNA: TGTGCCAGCAGCTGGGGGGTGGACAGGTCCAATTCACCCCTCCACTTT. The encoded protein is CASSWGVDRSNSPLHF.